Listed below are T cell receptor beta chains from one sample, sequenced in a study of technical replicates of blood from a few donors. Assay: immunoSEQ multiplex PCR; the TCRdb copy retains only in-frame clones and omits some. Among more than 90,000 clones listed, more than 90% were seen once. The sample consisted of T cells isolated from PBMCs. These receptors were collected from a human donor in good health. Each CDR3 is given with its conserved first and last residue. A D gene is named only where the DNA matches it firmly. Expanded clones are given a class, and other clones once, few, many or no size at all.

TRBJ1-2	TRBD1	TRBV6-5	-	TGTGCCATCCGCCAGGGGGCCAGCTATGGCTACACCTTC	CAIRQGASYGYTF
TRBJ1-1	-	TRBV10-3	once	TGTGCCATCGAGCCGGGGGAGAACACTGAAGCTTTCTTT	CAIEPGENTEAFF
TRBJ2-1	-	TRBV21-1	-	TGTGCCAGCCCGGAAAAGGGACTAGCGGTCAATGAGCAGTTCTTC	CASPEKGLAVNEQFF
TRBJ1-2	-	TRBV28	-	TGTGCCAGCAGTGACAGACCTAACTATGGCTACACCTTC	CASSDRPNYGYTF
TRBJ2-1	TRBD2	TRBV13	-	TGTGCCAGCAGCTTGGTGCTGGGACTAGCACGGAACAATGAGCAGTTCTTC	CASSLVLGLARNNEQFF
TRBJ1-3	-	TRBV11-2	once	TGTGCCAGCAGTCGACAGATTGCGGGAAACACCATATATTTT	CASSRQIAGNTIYF
TRBJ1-4	-	TRBV19	once	TGTGCCAGTAGTCCCGGGATAGCTACTAATGAAAAACTGTTTTTT	CASSPGIATNEKLFF
TRBJ1-3	-	TRBV27	-	TGTGCCAGCAGTTTATACGGGGGAAACTCTGGAAACACCATATATTTT	CASSLYGGNSGNTIYF
TRBJ2-1	TRBD1	TRBV14	-	TGTGCCAGCAGCCAAGATTGGACAGGGATTTTCAACAATGAGCAGTTCTTC	CASSQDWTGIFNNEQFF
TRBJ1-2	-	TRBV19	-	TGTGCCAGTAGTATTGGAGGTCCCTCCTATGGCTACACCTTC	CASSIGGPSYGYTF
TRBJ1-2	-	TRBV5-4	once	TGTGCCAGCAGCATGGAGCCGGAGGCCTTCTATGGCTACACCTTC	CASSMEPEAFYGYTF
TRBJ2-2	TRBD1	TRBV19	-	TGTGCCAGTAAAGGGACAGACAACACCGGGGAGCTGTTTTTT	CASKGTDNTGELFF
TRBJ2-3	TRBD2	TRBV7-9	-	TGTGCCAGCAGCCTTAGGACTAGCGCAAGCACAGATACGCAGTATTTT	CASSLRTSASTDTQYF
TRBJ2-2	TRBD2	TRBV2	-	TGTGCCACCAGAGCGGGAGTCGCGAACACCGGGGAGCTGTTTTTT	CATRAGVANTGELFF
TRBJ2-5	-	TRBV10-1	-	TGCGCCAGCAGTGGGGCAGGGCGAGAGACCCAGTACTTC	CASSGAGRETQYF
TRBJ2-3	-	TRBV9	once	TGTGCCAGCAGCCCGAGTGGGGGTGGGGGGAACCTCGGGACGCAGTATTTT	CASSPSGGGGNLGTQYF
TRBJ1-1	-	TRBV6-1	few	TGTGCCAGCAGTGGAAATGGACACTCGGCTTTCTTT	CASSGNGHSAFF
TRBJ2-7	-	TRBV11-3	-	TGTGCCAGCAGCAATTACAGGGTACGGGACGAGCAGTACTTC	CASSNYRVRDEQYF
TRBJ1-3	-	TRBV5-1	-	TGCGCCAGCAGCTTGTGGAGGGGCGACTCTGGAAACACCATATATTTT	CASSLWRGDSGNTIYF
TRBJ1-2	-	TRBV6-5	-	TGTGCCAGCAGTCGCGACAGACACTATGGCTACACCTTC	CASSRDRHYGYTF
TRBJ1-1	-	TRBV29-1	-	TGCAGCGCTCACACAGGGATTCGGACGCCTAGCACTGAAGCTTTCTTT	CSAHTGIRTPSTEAFF
TRBJ2-5	-	TRBV14	-	TGTGCCAGCAGCCCGCACCGGGGTCGTGGAGAGACCCAGTACTTC	CASSPHRGRGETQYF